This T cell receptor (beta chain) was sequenced in a study of post-analysis software for immune sequencing data (dated by TCRdb to 2014 to 2015). Study-level background: The recorded disease courses included relapsing-remitting, secondary progressive and progressive-relapsing multiple sclerosis, and some patients had no subtype annotation. The patient repertoires were compared against 10 to 12 previously published healthy control repertoires obtained from donors aged about 6 to 28 years. A subset of samples was prepared in parallel using single-end sample barcoding, then pooled and co-amplified after Illumina adapter ligation. The paper's findings and limits, for the study overall: Direct clustering with F measure showed strong co-clustering of samples prepared in the same batch, prompting a batch-effect correction. Multiple sclerosis patients had significantly lower normalized Chao1 diversity than controls, a result that suggests substantial peripheral T-cell clonal expansion. The control group was slightly older than the multiple sclerosis patient group. Patients showed significantly higher frequencies than controls for a handful of TRBV segments, among them TRBV5-6, TRBV5-1 and TRBV20-1.

CDR1 and CDR2, per the germline V gene (reference sequence), are DFQATT and SNEGSKA. The CDR3 has 13 amino acids, counting the end cysteine and phenylalanine. Only CDR3 DNA remains: 39 bases, in frame from the first base. V loses 2 bases of germline sequence and J loses 5 bases, and the interval between the two ends is 11 bases. To demonstrate the VDJtools post-analysis software, the study profiled TCR beta repertoires from the peripheral blood of some 13 young patients with multiple sclerosis. The multiple sclerosis patients were children and adolescents ranging in age from 6 to 15 years. This clonotype was detected only once. Its antigen is still unknown. No per-base quality is available; no much larger clone lies one base away. Receptor libraries were prepared by PCR. These reads were obtained on an Illumina HiSeq 2500. To reduce PCR and sequencing biases, unique molecular identifiers were incorporated into the TCR beta cDNA libraries. Some 500,000 cDNA molecules were obtained per 1 to 10 million input T cells, so each molecule approximated one T cell. The patient libraries were prepared and sequenced using the same protocol as the earlier healthy control dataset. Samples belonging to the same batch were prepared together, multiplexed and sequenced on a shared HiSeq lane. The source study handled its data this way. MIGEC was used to process the raw barcoded reads, and molecular identifier groups with only a single read were discarded before consensus assembly and CDR3 extraction. Clonotype tables were post-analysed with VDJtools, normalizing diversity by down-sampling all datasets to the smallest sample size. In repertoire overlap clustering, CDR3 amino acid sequences, but not nucleotide sequences, were matched to correct batch-related cross-sample contamination. TCRdb reanalyzed the raw reads on its own, using fastp at Q25 for trimming and MiXCR for clone calling, and kept in-frame beta chains. Entries that share a CDR3 protein sequence are merged under the most common genes and DNA. TCRdb, rather than the study authors, made the V and J calls. The sample has about 770,000 distinct CDR3 sequences on record, about 43% of them singletons. Jointly, the top ten make up roughly 5% of the sample.

Specimen: blood. Rearrangement joined TRBV20-1 to TRBJ2-3; the D gene cannot be resolved reliably. The sequence was obtained from a girl between 10 and 17 years old with multiple sclerosis. The nucleotides read TGCAGTGCTAGACCTGAGTCAGGAGATACGCAGTATTTT. It is translated as CSARPESGDTQYF.